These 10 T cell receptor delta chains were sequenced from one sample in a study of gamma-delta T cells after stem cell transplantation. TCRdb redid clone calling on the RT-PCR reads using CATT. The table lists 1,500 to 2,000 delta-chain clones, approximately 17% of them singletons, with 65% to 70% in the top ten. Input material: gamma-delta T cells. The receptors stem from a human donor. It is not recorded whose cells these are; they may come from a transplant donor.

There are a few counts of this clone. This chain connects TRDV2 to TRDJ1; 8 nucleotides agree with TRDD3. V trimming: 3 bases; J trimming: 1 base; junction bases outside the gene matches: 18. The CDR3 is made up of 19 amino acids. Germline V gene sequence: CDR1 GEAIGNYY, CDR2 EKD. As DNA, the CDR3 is TGTGCCTGTGACCCTTTGTTTGGCTACCAGGGGGATAGCACCGATAAACTCATCTTT. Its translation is CACDPLFGYQGDSTDKLIF.

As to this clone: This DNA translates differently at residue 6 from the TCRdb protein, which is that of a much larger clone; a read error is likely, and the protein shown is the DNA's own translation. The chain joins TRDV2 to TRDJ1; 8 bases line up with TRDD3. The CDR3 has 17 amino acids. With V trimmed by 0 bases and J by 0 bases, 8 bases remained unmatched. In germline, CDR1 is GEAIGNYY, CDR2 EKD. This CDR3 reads CACDTSTGGAYTDKLIF. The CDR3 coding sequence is TGTGCCTGTGACACCAGTACTGGGGGGGCGTACACCGATAAACTCATCTTT.

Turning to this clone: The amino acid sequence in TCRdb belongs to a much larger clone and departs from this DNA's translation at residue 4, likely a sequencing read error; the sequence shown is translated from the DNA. CDR3 loop: CACGTLKLLGDTTDKLIF. The CDR3 DNA follows: TGTGCCTGTGGCACCCTAAAATTACTGGGGGATACGACCGATAAACTCATCTTT. The chain uses TRDV2 and TRDJ1, with TRDD3 matching over 13 bases. The CDR3 is made up of 18 amino acids. Germline values: CDR1 GEAIGNYY, CDR2 EKD.

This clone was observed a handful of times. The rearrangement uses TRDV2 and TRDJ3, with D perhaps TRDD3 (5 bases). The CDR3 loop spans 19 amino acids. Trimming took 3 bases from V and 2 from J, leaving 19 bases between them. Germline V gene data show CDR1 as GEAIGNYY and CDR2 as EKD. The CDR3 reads CACDYGDHSPAWDTRQMFF. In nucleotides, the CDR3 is TGTGCCTGTGACTATGGGGACCACTCTCCAGCCTGGGACACCCGACAGATGTTTTTC.

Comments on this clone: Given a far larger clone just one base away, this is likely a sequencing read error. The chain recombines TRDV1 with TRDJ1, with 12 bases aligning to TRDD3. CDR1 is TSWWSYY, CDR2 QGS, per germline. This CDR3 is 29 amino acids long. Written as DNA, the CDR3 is TGTGCTCCTGGGGAAAACGAATCTTTCCTACTTGGGGAGCGGTACTGGGGGATACTGAGGAACTGGCGTTCCGATAAACTCATCTTT. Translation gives CAPGENESFLLGERYWGILRNWRSDKLIF.

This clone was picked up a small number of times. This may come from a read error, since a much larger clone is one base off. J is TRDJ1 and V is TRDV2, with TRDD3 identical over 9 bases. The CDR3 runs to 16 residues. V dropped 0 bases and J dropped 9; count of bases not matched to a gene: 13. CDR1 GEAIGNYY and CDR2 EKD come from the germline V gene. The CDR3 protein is CACDTVGDTKLNELIF. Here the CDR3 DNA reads TGTGCCTGTGACACCGTCGGGGATACGAAACTTAACGAACTCATCTTT.

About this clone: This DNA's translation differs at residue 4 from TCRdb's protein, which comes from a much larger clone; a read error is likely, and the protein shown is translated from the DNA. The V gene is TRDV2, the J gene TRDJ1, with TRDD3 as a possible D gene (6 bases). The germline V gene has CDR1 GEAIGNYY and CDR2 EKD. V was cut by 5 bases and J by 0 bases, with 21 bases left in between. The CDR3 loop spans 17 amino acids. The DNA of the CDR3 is TGTGCCTGTGGCACAGTCGGGGATCTGGCCTACACCGATAAACTCATCTTT. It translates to CACGTVGDLAYTDKLIF.

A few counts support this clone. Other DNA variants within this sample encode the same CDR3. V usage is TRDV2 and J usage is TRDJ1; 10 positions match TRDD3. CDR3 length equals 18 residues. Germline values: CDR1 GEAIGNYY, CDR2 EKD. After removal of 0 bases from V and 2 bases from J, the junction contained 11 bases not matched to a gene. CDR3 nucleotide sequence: TGTGCCTGTGACACCAGAAAATTAAGGGGGGATACGACCGATAAACTCATCTTT. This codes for CACDTRKLRGDTTDKLIF.

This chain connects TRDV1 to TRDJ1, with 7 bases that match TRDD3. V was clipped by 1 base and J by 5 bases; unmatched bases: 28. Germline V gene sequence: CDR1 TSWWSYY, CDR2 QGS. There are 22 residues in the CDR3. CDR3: CALGEPGYWFTSLGAPEDKLIF. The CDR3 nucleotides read TGTGCTCTTGGGGAACCGGGATATTGGTTCACTTCGCTGGGGGCCCCAGAGGATAAACTCATCTTT.

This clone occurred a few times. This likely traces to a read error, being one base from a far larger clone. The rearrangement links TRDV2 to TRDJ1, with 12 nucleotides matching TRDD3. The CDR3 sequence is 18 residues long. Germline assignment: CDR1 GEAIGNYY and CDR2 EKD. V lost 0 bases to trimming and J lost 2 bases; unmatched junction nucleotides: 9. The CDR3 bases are TGTGCCTGTGACACCCTAAAATTCCTGGGGGATACGACCGATAAACTCATCTTT. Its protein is CACDTLKFLGDTTDKLIF.